This TCR beta chain appears in the sequencing data of a study of T cells after posttransplantation cyclophosphamide. This clone was recorded many times. Clones were read by immunoSEQ multiplex PCR, and TCRdb kept only the in-frame ones, dropping some. Singletons are absent from the sample, which has 36,000 or so clones. There are 15 residues in the CDR3. From germline, CDR1 is LNHDA and CDR2 SQIVND (reference sequence). V lost 0 bases and J lost 0, with 6 bases in between. The source material was PBMCs. The chain joins TRBV19 to TRBJ1-5; no firm D call. This clonotype was sampled from a girl aged 10-17 years in good health, CMV-negative, and a related stem cell transplant donor. CDR3 region: CASSIDIYSNQPQHF. Here the CDR3 DNA reads TGTGCCAGTAGTATAGACATCTATAGCAATCAGCCCCAGCATTTT. The entire variable domain, with the rest obtained from reference TRBV19 and TRBJ1-5, is as follows: DGGITQSPKYLFRKEGQNVTLSCEQNLNHDAMYWYRQDPGQGLRLIYYSQIVNDFQKGDIAEGYSVSREKKESFPLTVTSAQKNPTAFYLCASSIDIYSNQPQHFGDGTRLSIL.